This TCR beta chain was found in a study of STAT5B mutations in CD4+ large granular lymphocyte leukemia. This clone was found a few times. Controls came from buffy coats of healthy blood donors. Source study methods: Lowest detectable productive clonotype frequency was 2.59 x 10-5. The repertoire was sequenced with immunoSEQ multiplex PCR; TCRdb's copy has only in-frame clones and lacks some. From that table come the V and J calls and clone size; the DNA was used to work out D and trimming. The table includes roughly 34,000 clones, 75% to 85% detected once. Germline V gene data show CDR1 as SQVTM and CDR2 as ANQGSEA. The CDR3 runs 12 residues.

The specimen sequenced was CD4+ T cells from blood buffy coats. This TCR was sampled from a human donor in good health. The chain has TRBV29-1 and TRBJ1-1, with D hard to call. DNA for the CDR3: TGCAGGGCGGAGCGTCTCTACACTGAAGCTTTCTTT. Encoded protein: CRAERLYTEAFF. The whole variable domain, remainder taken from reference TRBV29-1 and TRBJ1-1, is SAVISQKPSRDICQRGTSLTIQCQVDSQVTMMFWYRQQPGQSLTLIATANQGSEATYESGFVIDKFPISRPNLTFSTLTVSNMSPEDSSIYLCRAERLYTEAFFGQGTRLTVV.